This T cell receptor beta chain was sequenced in a study of blood T cell repertoires in COVID-19. Study in general: The United States, Italy and Spain provided the acute and convalescent COVID-19 samples. PBMCs, B-cell-depleted T cells, or T cells provided the cDNA or gDNA that made up the material.

Authors' processing steps: Amplification of reference gene primers was used by the study to estimate nucleated cell counts. Sequencing used immunoSEQ multiplex PCR; TCRdb keeps in-frame clones, though not all of them. V and J calls and clone size are as listed in that table; D and trimming were resolved from the DNA. This sample has more than 85,000 clones, with over 70% found just once. The CDR3 covers 11 residues. Trimming shortened V by 6 bases and J by 7 bases, and 9 bases separated the two germline ends. Germline-derived CDR1 and CDR2 are MNHEY and SVGAGI. This clone occurred once. This chain links TRBV6-5 with TRBJ1-1, with TRBD1 as a possible D gene (6 bases). What was sequenced was peripheral blood. This receptor was identified in a woman aged 45 to 65 with acute or convalescent COVID-19. In DNA form, the CDR3 reads TGTGCCAGCAGGGAGGACAGTGAAGCTTTCTTT. Protein sequence: CASREDSEAFF.